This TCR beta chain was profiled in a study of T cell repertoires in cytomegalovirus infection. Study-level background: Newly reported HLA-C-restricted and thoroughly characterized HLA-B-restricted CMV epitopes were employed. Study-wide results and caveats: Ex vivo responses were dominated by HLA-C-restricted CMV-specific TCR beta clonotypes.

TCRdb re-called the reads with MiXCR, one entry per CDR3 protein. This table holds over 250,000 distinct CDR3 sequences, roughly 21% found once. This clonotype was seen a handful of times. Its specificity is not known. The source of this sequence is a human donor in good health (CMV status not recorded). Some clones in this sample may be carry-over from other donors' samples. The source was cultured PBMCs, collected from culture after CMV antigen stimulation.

CDR3 nucleotide sequence: TGTGCCAGCAGCCCCCTATTTGCGGGAGTTGGCACCGGGGAGCTGTTTTTT. Amino acid sequence: CASSPLFAGVGTGELFF. The J gene is TRBJ2-2, the V gene TRBV7-9, with TRBD2 matching 7 bases. The CDR3 sequence is 17 residues long. V gave up 5 bases and J gave up 4 bases; unmatched junction bases: 13. In germline, CDR1 is SEHNR, CDR2 FQNEAQ (reference sequence).